This TCR beta chain emerged from a study of regulatory T cells in long-lasting Graves disease. Trimming left V 1 base short and J 3 bases short, with 12 bases between. The CDR3 length is 15 residues. Germline V gives CDR1 SGHNT, CDR2 YENEEA. The table lists this clonotype with many counts. No antigen is known for it. Arm-PCR of CDR3 regions and iRepertoire HTBI primers were the basis on which TCR beta libraries were built. TCRdb re-derived calls from the multiplex PCR reads in MiXCR, one entry per CDR3 protein. Among a few hundred thousand distinct CDR3 sequences, roughly 21% were seen once, and the ten largest hold 7% to 9%. The time point: persistent/refractory GD, antithyroid drugs over 5 years with positive TRAb. PBMC-extracted RNA yielded the TCR library. General study results and limits: With a few thousand shared public clonotypes, persistent patients exceeded new patients, who shared about a thousand.

The chain uses TRBV11-3 and TRBJ2-5; D uncertain. The sample here was peripheral blood mononuclear cells (PBMCs), taken when the disease was refractory, from a patient treated with antithyroid drugs. This TCR derives from a female donor with Graves disease. The CDR3 region is CASSLVGGGEETQYF. CDR3 nucleotide sequence: TGTGCCAGCAGCTTAGTCGGTGGCGGTGAAGAGACCCAGTACTTC.